This T cell receptor beta chain was obtained from a study of CXCR3-negative and CXCR3-positive naive CD8 T cells. Study observations and caveats: Naive cells used TRBV-TRBJ genes in much the same way whether CXCR3-negative or CXCR3-positive; memory cells did not. The study inferred TCR strength from TRB CDR3 properties and found comparable surface CD5 between naive subsets. Greater hydrophobicity was found in TRB CDR3s of CXCR3-positive naive cells than of CXCR3-negative naive cells.

Each TRB cDNA library was prepared by 5' RACE (with UMI labels). TCRdb re-called the 5' RACE reads and gives one entry per CDR3 protein, without DNA. This repertoire includes under 70,000 distinct CDR3 sequences. Germline V gene data show CDR1 as SQVTM and CDR2 as ANQGSEA. The CDR3 spans 13 residues. Note on this clonotype: The target antigen is unknown.

This chain uses TRBV29-1 with TRBJ2-1; TCRdb proposes TRBD1, but this gene call is untestable without DNA. The sequenced sample consisted of naive CXCR3+ CD8+ T cells from blood. Subset defined: CD45RO-CCR7+CD27+CD95- naive CD8+ T cells expressing CXCR3 (TNR3+). This TCR came from a human donor in good health. Some clones in this sample may be carry-over from other donors' samples. The CDR3 sequence: CSVESRGDYEQFF.